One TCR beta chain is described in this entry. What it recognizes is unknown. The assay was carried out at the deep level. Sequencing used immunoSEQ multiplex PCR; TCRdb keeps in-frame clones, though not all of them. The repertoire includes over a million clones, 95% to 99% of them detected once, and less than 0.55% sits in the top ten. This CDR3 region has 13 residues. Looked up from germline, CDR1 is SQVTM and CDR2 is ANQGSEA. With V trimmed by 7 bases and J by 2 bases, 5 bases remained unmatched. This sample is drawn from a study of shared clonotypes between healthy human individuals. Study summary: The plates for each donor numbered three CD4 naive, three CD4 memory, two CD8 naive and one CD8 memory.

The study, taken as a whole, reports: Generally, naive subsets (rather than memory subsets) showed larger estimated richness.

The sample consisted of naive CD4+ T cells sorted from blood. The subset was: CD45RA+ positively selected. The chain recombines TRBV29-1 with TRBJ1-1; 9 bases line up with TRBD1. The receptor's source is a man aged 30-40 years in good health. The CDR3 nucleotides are TGCAGCGCCTCGACAGGGGGAAACACTGAAGCTTTCTTT. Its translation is CSASTGGNTEAFF.